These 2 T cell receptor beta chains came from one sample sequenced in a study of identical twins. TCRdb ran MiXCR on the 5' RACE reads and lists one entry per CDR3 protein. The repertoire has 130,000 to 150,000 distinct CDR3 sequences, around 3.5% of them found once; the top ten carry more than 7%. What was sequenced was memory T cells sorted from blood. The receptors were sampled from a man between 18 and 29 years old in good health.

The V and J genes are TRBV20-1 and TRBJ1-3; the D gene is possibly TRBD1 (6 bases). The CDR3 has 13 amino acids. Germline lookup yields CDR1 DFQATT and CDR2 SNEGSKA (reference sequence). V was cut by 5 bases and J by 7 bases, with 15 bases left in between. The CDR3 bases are TGCAGTGCTGGCAGGGGATTCGGGAACACCATATATTTT. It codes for CSAGRGFGNTIYF.

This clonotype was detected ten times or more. CDR3 DNA sequence: TGCGCCAGCAGCTTGTCAGGGGGAAGCACAGATACGCAGTATTTT. It encodes CASSLSGGSTDTQYF. The rearrangement links TRBV5-1 to TRBJ2-3; TRBD1 matches 7 bases. The trim removed 1 base at V and 0 bases at J, leaving 2 bases unmatched. Per the germline V gene, CDR1 is SGHRS and CDR2 is YFSETQ. This CDR3 spans 15 amino acids.